A single sample gave rise to the 30 T cell receptor beta chains below, sequenced in a study of T cell responses to AZD1222 COVID-19 vaccine. Repertoires were generated with immunoSEQ multiplex PCR, while TCRdb's copy carries only in-frame clones and drops some. The table records around 130,000 clones, about 93% of them present only once. The source material was peripheral blood, sampled 28 days after the second dose of the MenACWY control vaccine. These receptor sequences come from an adult who received the MenACWY meningococcal vaccine as a control.

The chain has TRBV24-1 and TRBJ1-2; unclear D gene. V was cut by 5 bases and J by 8 bases, with 11 bases left in between. CDR3 length equals 12 residues. The germline gives CDR1 KGHDR, CDR2 SFDVKD. The CDR3 DNA is TGTGCCACCAGTGGGGCAGTTGGAGGCTACACCTTC. Its protein product is CATSGAVGGYTF.

The CDR3 reads CASSIVPTTGDTQYF. The CDR3 bases are TGTGCCAGTAGTATAGTCCCAACCACGGGAGATACGCAGTATTTT. The chain joins TRBV19 to TRBJ2-3; D gene uncertain. V was cut by 1 base and J by 5 bases, with 13 bases left in between. CDR1 and CDR2 from the germline V gene are LNHDA and SQIVND (reference sequence). The CDR3 spans 15 residues.

The V call is TRBV27, the J call TRBJ2-5; D perhaps matches TRBD2 (6 bases). The V end was cut by 1 base, the J end by 5 bases, with 14 bases between. Looked up from germline, CDR1 is MNHEY and CDR2 is SMNVEV (reference sequence). The CDR3 totals 15 residues. The DNA of the CDR3 is TGTGCCAGCAGTTTATTAAGGGGCGCGGGGGAGACCCAGTACTTC. Encoded protein: CASSLLRGAGETQYF.

The chain couples TRBV14 to TRBJ1-2, with TRBD1 matching over 10 bases. The germline V gene has CDR1 SGHDN and CDR2 FVKESK. This CDR3 is built from 15 residues. The junction had 4 bases not matched to a gene; V was cut back by 4 bases and J by 2 bases. The CDR3 nucleotides are TGTGCCAGCAGCCCACGGGGACAGGGGAACTATGGCTACACCTTC. Its translation is CASSPRGQGNYGYTF.

This clone has a handful of counts. The chain employs TRBV19 and TRBJ2-4; 8 bases fit TRBD1. The CDR3 runs to 19 residues. Germline assignment: CDR1 LNHDA and CDR2 SQIVND (reference sequence). The trim removed 7 bases at V and 0 bases at J, leaving 17 bases unmatched. CDR3 protein: CASTPRLQGAIGAKNIQYF. The DNA for the CDR3 is TGTGCCAGTACCCCCCGTCTGCAGGGGGCTATAGGAGCCAAAAACATTCAGTACTTC.

V and J are TRBV5-1 and TRBJ1-4; no clear D gene. V lost 5 bases, J lost 0 bases, and 11 bases lay in between. The CDR3 length is 15 residues. Germline CDR1 reads SGHRS; CDR2 reads YFSETQ. CDR3 bases: TGCGCCAGCAGTCGCCAGCCTTCAACTAATGAAAAACTGTTTTTT. Amino acids: CASSRQPSTNEKLFF. The entire variable domain, with the rest obtained from reference TRBV5-1 and TRBJ1-4, is as follows: KAGVTQTPRYLIKTRGQQVTLSCSPISGHRSVSWYQQTPGQGLQFLFEYFSETQRNKGNFPGRFSGRQFSNSRSEMNVSTLELGDSALYLCASSRQPSTNEKLFFGSGTQLSVL.

V is TRBV10-3 and J is TRBJ2-7; a weak D match, TRBD2 (7 bases). The V end lost 0 bases, the J end lost 1 base, and 13 bases lay between the germline ends. This CDR3 comprises 16 residues. In germline, CDR1 is ENHRY, CDR2 SYGVKD. The CDR3 nucleotides are TGTGCCATCAGTGAGTCTAGGGGGAGGGGGTCCTACGAGCAGTACGTC. Translated: CAISESRGRGSYEQYV.

The V gene is TRBV7-2, the J gene TRBJ2-1; D remains unclear. The CDR3 is 13 amino acids. The V and J ends lost 7 bases and 4 bases respectively, with 11 bases between them. Germline V gene sequence: CDR1 SGHTA, CDR2 FQGNSA. The chain's CDR3 is CASTYTTYNEQFF. The DNA of the CDR3 is TGTGCCAGCACCTACACTACGTACAATGAGCAGTTCTTC.

The rearrangement links TRBV6-5 to TRBJ2-5, with D unresolved. From germline, CDR1 is MNHEY and CDR2 SVGAGI. The CDR3 sequence is 15 residues long. V shed 1 base and J shed 5 bases, with 14 bases lying between them. CDR3 in DNA: TGTGCCAGCAGTTACTATCCGAATCGCGAGGAGACCCAGTACTTC. Protein: CASSYYPNREETQYF.

V gene TRBV19 combines with J gene TRBJ2-5; no reliable D call. V was cut by 0 bases and J by 4 bases, with 9 bases left in between. The length of the CDR3 is 14 residues. Germline values: CDR1 LNHDA, CDR2 SQIVND (reference sequence). CDR3 loop: CASSIDPLGETQYF. The CDR3 bases are TGTGCCAGTAGTATAGATCCGTTGGGAGAGACCCAGTACTTC.

In its sample, this clone was seen a few times. The V and J genes are TRBV7-9 and TRBJ1-2; no definite D call. Per the germline V gene, CDR1 is SEHNR and CDR2 is FQNEAQ (reference sequence). V gave up 4 bases and J gave up 1 base, with 13 bases separating them. This CDR3 spans 15 amino acids. The CDR3 nucleotides read TGTGCCAGCAGCTCCTGGACGGCGAATAACTATGGCTACACCTTC. Its translation: CASSSWTANNYGYTF.

This rearrangement joins TRBV27 to TRBJ2-7; D tentatively fits TRBD1 or TRBD2 (5 bases each). Germline CDR1 and CDR2: MNHEY and SMNVEV (reference sequence). V was pared by 8 bases and J by 3 bases, with 17 bases between. The CDR3 length is 14 residues. CDR3 in amino acids: CASSPLGTLYEQYV. The CDR3 DNA reads as TGTGCCAGCTCCCCCTTGGGGACCCTCTACGAGCAGTACGTC.

The chain couples TRBV19 to TRBJ1-4, with D uncertain. The germline V gene has CDR1 LNHDA and CDR2 SQIVND (reference sequence). V lost 7 bases to trimming and J lost 3 bases, with 9 bases between them. The CDR3 is 13 amino acids. CDR3 bases: TGTGCCAGTATGCCGAGGTCTAATGAAAAACTGTTTTTT. Protein product: CASMPRSNEKLFF.

This clone was counted once. This rearrangement joins TRBV5-4 to TRBJ2-5, with TRBD1 as a possible D gene (6 bases). Germline loops: CDR1 SGHNT, CDR2 YYREEE (reference sequence). With 2 bases removed from V and 3 bases from J, the gap between germline ends came to 11 bases. The length of the CDR3 is 14 residues. CDR3 in DNA: TGTGCCAGCAGCTTTTCGAGACAGGAAGAGACCCAGTACTTC. Its translation is CASSFSRQEETQYF. Looking up the rest from reference TRBV5-4 and TRBJ2-5 gives the full variable domain: ETGVTQSPTHLIKTRGQQVTLRCSSQSGHNTVSWYQQALGQGPQFIFQYYREEENGRGNFPPRFSGLQFPNYSSELNVNALELDDSALYLCASSFSRQEETQYFGPGTRLLVL.

The sample holds one count of this clone. This chain connects TRBV5-4 to TRBJ1-5, with D unresolved. V lost 0 bases to trimming and J lost 0 bases, with 7 bases between them. In germline, CDR1 is SGHNT, CDR2 YYREEE (reference sequence). The CDR3 covers 15 residues. CDR3 bases: TGTGCCAGCAGCTTGGACGGAAATAGCAATCAGCCCCAGCATTTT. Translated, it gives CASSLDGNSNQPQHF.

This clone was found a few times. The CDR3 region has the DNA TGTGCCAGCAGCCGATTTACTAACTATGGCTACACCTTC. Amino acid sequence: CASSRFTNYGYTF. This sequence joins TRBV28 and TRBJ1-2; D is unclear. V was clipped by 6 bases and J by 0 bases, with 8 bases between them. The germline gives CDR1 MDHEN, CDR2 SYDVKM. CDR3 length: 13 residues.

The J gene is TRBJ1-1, the V gene TRBV10-3; a possible D gene is TRBD1 (5 bases). This CDR3 has 13 residues. V was shortened by 7 bases and J by 2 bases, with 11 bases between the two germline ends. The germline CDR1 and CDR2 sequences are ENHRY and SYGVKD. This chain's CDR3 is CAINPQGNTEAFF. CDR3 coding DNA: TGTGCCATCAATCCGCAGGGAAACACTGAAGCTTTCTTT.

The CDR3 spells CASCTGSHHEQYF. CDR3 sequence (DNA): TGTGCCAGCTGCACAGGTTCCCACCACGAGCAGTACTTC. V gene TRBV18 combines with J gene TRBJ2-7; tentatively, D is TRBD1 (5 bases). The CDR3 sequence is 13 residues long. The germline V gene has CDR1 KGHSH and CDR2 LQKENI. The germline V and J ends were trimmed by 7 bases and 5 bases, with 15 bases remaining between them.

The chain joins TRBV7-8 to TRBJ1-1, with unresolved D. Trimming pared 3 bases from V and 6 bases from J, leaving 11 bases between. Germline V gene data show CDR1 as SGHVS and CDR2 as FQNEAQ. The CDR3 totals 13 residues. CDR3 DNA: TGTGCCAGCAGCTTGTCCGGCTGGGCTGAAGCTTTCTTT. Amino acids: CASSLSGWAEAFF.

The J gene is TRBJ2-3, the V gene TRBV9; D is uncertain. Deletions cut 0 bases from V and 1 base from J, with 15 bases between. CDR1 SGDLS and CDR2 YYNGEE come from the germline V gene. The CDR3 is 17 residues long. CDR3: CASSVVGRHLGTDTQYF. CDR3 nucleotides: TGTGCCAGCAGCGTAGTGGGTCGGCATTTAGGCACAGATACGCAGTATTTT. Filled out from reference TRBV9 and TRBJ2-3, the complete variable domain reads DSGVTQTPKHLITATGQRVTLRCSPRSGDLSVYWYQQSLDQGLQFLIQYYNGEERAKGNILERFSAQQFPDLHSELNLSSLELGDSALYFCASSVVGRHLGTDTQYFGPGTRLTVL.

The chain links TRBV7-2 to TRBJ1-6; D call uncertain. Germline V gene lookup returns CDR1 SGHTA and CDR2 FQGNSA. The CDR3 is 16 residues long. V lost 2 bases to trimming and J lost 5 bases, with 13 bases between them. The DNA for the CDR3 is TGTGCCAGCAGCTTACGGGCGGCGGCGGATAATTCACCCCTCCACTTT. It yields the protein CASSLRAAADNSPLHF.

CDR3 DNA sequence: TGTGCCAGCAGCACAGTAGCGGGAGTGCTAGAGACCCAGTACTTC. Amino acid sequence: CASSTVAGVLETQYF. This chain links TRBV5-4 with TRBJ2-5, with 9 positions matching TRBD2. J lost 4 bases, V lost 4 bases, and 8 bases had no gene match. The germline V gene encodes CDR1 SGHNT and CDR2 YYREEE (reference sequence). This CDR3 is built from 15 residues.

CDR3 residues: CASSYGPNTEAFF. CDR3 in DNA: TGTGCCAGCTCATACGGACCGAACACTGAAGCTTTCTTT. The chain has TRBV18 and TRBJ1-1; D gene unclear. V dropped 5 bases and J dropped 1 base, with 8 bases sitting between them. CDR3 length equals 13 residues. Germline values: CDR1 KGHSH, CDR2 LQKENI.

CDR3 amino acids: CASTRGQGSYEQYF. The CDR3 DNA reads as TGTGCCAGCACCCGTGGTCAGGGGAGCTACGAGCAGTACTTC. This chain links TRBV6-5 with TRBJ2-7, with D possibly matching TRBD1 (6 bases). Germline loops: CDR1 MNHEY, CDR2 SVGAGI. Trimming removed 7 bases from V and 3 bases from J, with 16 bases in between. This CDR3 region has 14 residues.

The gene calls are TRBV27 and TRBJ2-3, with 9 bases identical to TRBD1. This CDR3 is built from 14 residues. V was pared by 4 bases and J by 10 bases, with 9 bases of the junction left unmatched. The germline CDR1 and CDR2 sequences are MNHEY and SMNVEV (reference sequence). This CDR3 reads CASSSPRDRAPQYF. CDR3 bases: TGTGCCAGCAGTTCCCCCCGGGACAGGGCTCCGCAGTATTTT.

The gene calls are TRBV7-6 and TRBJ2-5; 11 nucleotides match TRBD2. The V and J ends lost 4 bases and 5 bases, in that order; junction bases with no gene match: 9. The V gene's germline CDR1 is SGHVS and CDR2 FNYEAQ. The CDR3 spans 16 residues. The DNA for the CDR3 is TGTGCCAGCAGCTCATTACTAGCGGGAGTCGGGGAGACCCAGTACTTC. Translation gives CASSSLLAGVGETQYF.

The table lists this clone with a few counts. This chain connects TRBV12-3 or TRBV12-4 to TRBJ2-5, with D unresolved. Trimming pared 3 bases from V and 7 bases from J, leaving 9 bases between. The length of the CDR3 is 12 residues. The CDR3: CASSFGSGTQYF. The CDR3 region has the DNA TGTGCCAGCAGTTTTGGGTCCGGGACCCAGTACTTC.

This chain uses TRBV30 with TRBJ2-3, with 11 bases lining up with TRBD2. Trimming at V came to 4 bases and at J to 6 bases, leaving 6 bases not matched to a gene. CDR3 length: 14 residues. Germline CDR1 GTSNPN, CDR2 SVGIG (reference sequence). CDR3 loop: CAWKGLAVQDTQYF. The CDR3 nucleotides are TGTGCCTGGAAGGGACTAGCGGTCCAGGATACGCAGTATTTT.

This clone was detected once. The CDR3 nucleotides read TGTGCCACCAGCAGAGTCGGCGTAGCGCAGTTCTTC. It translates to CATSRVGVAQFF. V is TRBV15 and J is TRBJ2-1; D ambiguous. In germline, CDR1 is LNHNV, CDR2 YYDKDF (reference sequence). This CDR3 region has 12 residues. V lost 1 base to trimming and J lost 12 bases, with 10 bases between them.

The rearrangement links TRBV6-6 to TRBJ2-1, with 8 bases identical to TRBD2. Germline V gene sequence: CDR1 MNHNY, CDR2 SVGAGI (reference sequence). This CDR3 has 15 residues. Unmatched junction bases numbered 7, after V lost 4 bases and J lost 5 bases. CDR3: CASSWSSGANNEQFF. In DNA, the CDR3 is TGTGCCAGCAGTTGGAGTAGCGGGGCCAACAATGAGCAGTTCTTC.